The present entry profiles one TCR beta chain with its context. These data belong to a study of T cell changes during pregnancy in multiple sclerosis. Libraries were prepared by immunoSEQ multiplex PCR; TCRdb keeps only in-frame clonotypes and omits some of them. The table includes under 130,000 clones, roughly 92% detected once. This CDR3 is built from 17 residues. The ends were cut back, 3 bases at V and 0 bases at J, with 16 bases in the middle. Germline-derived CDR1 and CDR2 are SGHRS and YFSETQ. The specimen was peripheral blood, collected after pregnancy. This receptor was taken from a female donor with multiple sclerosis, enrolled in a pregnancy study. The genes are TRBV5-1 and TRBJ2-1; D may be TRBD2 (6 bases). CDR3 loop: CASSSNSLAVSYNEQFF. The CDR3 region has the DNA TGCGCCAGCAGCTCGAACTCGTTAGCGGTCTCCTACAATGAGCAGTTCTTC.